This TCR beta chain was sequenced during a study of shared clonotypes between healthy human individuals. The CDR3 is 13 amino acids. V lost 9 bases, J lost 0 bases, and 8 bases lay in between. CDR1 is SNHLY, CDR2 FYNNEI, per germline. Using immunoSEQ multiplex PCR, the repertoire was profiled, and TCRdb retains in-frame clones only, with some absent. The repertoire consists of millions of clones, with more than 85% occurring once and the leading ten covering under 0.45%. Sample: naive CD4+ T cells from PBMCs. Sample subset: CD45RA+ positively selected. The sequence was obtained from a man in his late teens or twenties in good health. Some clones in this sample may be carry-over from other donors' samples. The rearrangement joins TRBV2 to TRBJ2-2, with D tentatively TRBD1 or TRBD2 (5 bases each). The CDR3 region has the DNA TGTGCCAGGGGGACCTCGAACACCGGGGAGCTGTTTTTT. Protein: CARGTSNTGELFF.